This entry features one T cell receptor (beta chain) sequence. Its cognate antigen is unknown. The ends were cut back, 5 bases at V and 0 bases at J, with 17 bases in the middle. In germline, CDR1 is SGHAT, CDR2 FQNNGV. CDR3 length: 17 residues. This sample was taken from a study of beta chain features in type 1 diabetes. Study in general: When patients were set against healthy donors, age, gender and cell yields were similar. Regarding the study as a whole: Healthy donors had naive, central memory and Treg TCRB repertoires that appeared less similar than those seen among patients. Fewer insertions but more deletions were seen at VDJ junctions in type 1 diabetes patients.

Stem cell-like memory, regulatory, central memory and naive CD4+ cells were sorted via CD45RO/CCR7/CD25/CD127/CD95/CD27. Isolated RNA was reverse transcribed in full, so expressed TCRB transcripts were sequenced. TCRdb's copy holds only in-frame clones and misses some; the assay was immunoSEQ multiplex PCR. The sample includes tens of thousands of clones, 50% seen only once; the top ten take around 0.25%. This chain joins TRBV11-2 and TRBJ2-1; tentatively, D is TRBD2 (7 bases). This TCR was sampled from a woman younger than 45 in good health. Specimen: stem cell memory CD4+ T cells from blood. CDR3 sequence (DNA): TGTGCCAGCAGCGTGAGGGGGGGACTTGGCTCCTACAATGAGCAGTTCTTC. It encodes CASSVRGGLGSYNEQFF.